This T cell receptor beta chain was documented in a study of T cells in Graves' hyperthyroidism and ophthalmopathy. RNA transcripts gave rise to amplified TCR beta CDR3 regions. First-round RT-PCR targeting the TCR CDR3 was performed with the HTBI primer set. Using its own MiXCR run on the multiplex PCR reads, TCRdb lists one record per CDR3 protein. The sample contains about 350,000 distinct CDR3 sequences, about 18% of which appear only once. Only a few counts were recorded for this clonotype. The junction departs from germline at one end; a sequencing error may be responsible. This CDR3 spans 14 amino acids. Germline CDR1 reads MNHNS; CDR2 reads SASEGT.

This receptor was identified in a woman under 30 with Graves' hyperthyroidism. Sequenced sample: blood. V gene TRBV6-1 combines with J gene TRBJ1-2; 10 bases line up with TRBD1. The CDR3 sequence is CVSSPGTGDYGYTF. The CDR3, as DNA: TGTGTCAGCAGCCCCGGGACAGGGGACTATGGCTACACCTTC.